The following is a T cell receptor beta chain sequence with its context. Its antigen is unknown. Assay: immunoSEQ multiplex PCR; the TCRdb copy retains only in-frame clones and omits some. Counted here are about 140,000 clones, nearly 95% occurring once; the ten biggest clones make up 3% to 4%. Trimming cost V 4 bases and J 0 bases, with 10 bases left between them. The V gene's germline CDR1 is SGHRS and CDR2 YFSETQ. The CDR3 has 14 amino acids. The sample comes from a study of T cell responses to AZD1222 COVID-19 vaccine. Findings of the study overall: Unmutated variant regions reportedly attract nearly half of all spike-specific TCRs. Repertoires were collected only later (after the peak T cell response had occurred).

The chain is built from TRBV5-1 and TRBJ1-1; a possible D gene is TRBD1 (6 bases). The source material was peripheral blood, sampled 28 days after the second AZD1222 dose. This receptor was identified in an adult who received the AZD1222 COVID-19 vaccine. CDR3 in DNA: TGCGCCAGCAGCCTGAGGGACATGAACACTGAAGCTTTCTTT. Protein sequence: CASSLRDMNTEAFF.